Detailed here is one T cell receptor (beta chain). This sample stems from a study of T cells in Graves' hyperthyroidism and ophthalmopathy. On the basis of clinical symptoms, serum thyroxine and TRAb, thyroid ultrasound and orbital computed tomography, diagnoses were made. The CDR3 length is 14 residues. The V end lost 1 base, the J end lost 3 bases, and 9 bases lay between the germline ends. The germline gives CDR1 KGHSH, CDR2 LQKENI. Regions amplified from RNA transcripts were the TCR beta CDR3 regions. When the TCR CDR3 underwent first-round RT-PCR, the HTBI primer set was used. One entry per CDR3 protein, called by TCRdb with MiXCR from the multiplex PCR reads. This sample yields about 400,000 distinct CDR3 sequences, of which approximately 15% are seen a single time; approximately 5.3% belongs to the top ten.

This sequence was found in a woman aged 18-29 years with Graves' hyperthyroidism. The chain recombines TRBV18 with TRBJ1-2, with no clear D. Material for sequencing was blood. CDR3: CASSPLPVDYGYTF. The CDR3 coding sequence is TGTGCCAGCTCACCACTCCCAGTAGACTATGGCTACACCTTC.